These T cell receptor beta chains were read from a single sample in a study of early T cells in non-severe SARS-CoV-2 infection. MiXCR was run by TCRdb on the 5' RACE reads, yielding one entry per CDR3 protein. The sample lists about 80,000 distinct CDR3 sequences; about 6% were seen once. The source material was whole blood. These receptors all come from an adult who was a healthcare worker with PCR-confirmed SARS-CoV-2 infection or an uninfected control (not recorded which). Both conserved end residues are part of each CDR3. A D gene is named only where the DNA matches it firmly. For some rows the clone size is stated as once, few or many, or as a class when expanded; others skip it.

>TRBV28|-|-|TRBJ2-1
CASSAMTGSSYNEQFF
TGTGCCAGCAGTGCAATGACTGGGAGCTCCTACAATGAGCAGTTCTTC
>TRBV27|-|-|TRBJ1-6
CASTGGLDNSPLHF
TGTGCCAGCACCGGGGGGTTAGATAATTCACCCCTCCACTTT
>TRBV12-2|-|-|TRBJ1-1
CASRLSGWETEAFF
TGTGCAAGTCGCTTATCAGGGTGGGAGACTGAAGCTTTCTTT
>TRBV20-1|-|few|TRBJ2-1
CSAIRAGGVLRHEQFF
TGCAGTGCTATCCGGGCAGGAGGGGTTTTGCGCCATGAGCAGTTCTTC
>TRBV5-5|-|many|TRBJ2-6
CASSSSVPGANVLIF
TGTGCCAGCAGCTCGAGTGTGCCTGGGGCCAACGTCCTGATTTTC
>TRBV29-1|-|-|TRBJ2-3
CSTRQSPGPDTQYF
TGCAGCACTCGACAGTCTCCAGGGCCAGATACGCAGTATTTT
>TRBV28|-|-|TRBJ1-5
CASSTQTGYQPQHF
TGTGCCAGCAGTACCCAAACAGGGTACCAGCCCCAGCATTTT
>TRBV5-1|-|many|TRBJ2-2
CASSLVGTGELFF
TGCGCCAGCAGCTTGGTTGGCACCGGGGAGCTGTTTTTT
>TRBV7-2|-|many|TRBJ2-7
CASSPSIYEQYF
TGTGCCAGCAGCCCATCCATTTACGAGCAGTACTTC
>TRBV11-3|TRBD2|-|TRBJ2-1
CASSPRGLAGVRGNNEQFF
TGTGCCAGCAGCCCCCGAGGACTAGCGGGAGTCCGTGGGAACAATGAGCAGTTCTTC
>TRBV6-2/TRBV6-3|TRBD1|many|TRBJ2-2
CASRTGGKTGELFF
TGTGCCAGCCGGACAGGGGGAAAAACCGGGGAGCTGTTTTTT
>TRBV18|-|few|TRBJ1-5
CASSPPGPRNQPQHF
TGTGCCAGCTCACCACCGGGGCCTCGCAATCAGCCCCAGCATTTT
>TRBV28|-|-|TRBJ2-7
CASLSQPAAGTEQYF
TGTGCCAGCCTCTCCCAACCGGCTGCGGGAACCGAGCAGTACTTC
>TRBV3-1|TRBD1|many|TRBJ1-1
CASSQRQGNTEAFF
TGTGCCAGCAGCCAGAGACAGGGGAACACTGAAGCTTTCTTT
>TRBV20-1|-|few|TRBJ2-1
CSARSHQYRNEQFF
TGCAGTGCTAGATCCCATCAGTATCGGAATGAGCAGTTCTTC
>TRBV7-9|TRBD1|-|TRBJ2-7
CASSLSAPGQESYEQYF
TGTGCCAGCAGCTTATCGGCGCCGGGACAGGAGTCCTACGAGCAGTACTTC
>TRBV10-3|-|many|TRBJ2-7
CAISGGPGYEQYF
TGTGCCATCAGCGGAGGGCCCGGGTACGAGCAGTACTTC
>TRBV7-2|TRBD1|-|TRBJ1-1
CASSLGRGTGVVTEAFF
TGTGCCAGCAGCTTAGGGCGCGGGACAGGGGTAGTCACTGAAGCTTTCTTT
>TRBV5-6|TRBD1|-|TRBJ1-2
CASSEGGGSNYGYTF
TGTGCCAGCAGCGAAGGGGGCGGCAGTAACTATGGCTACACCTTC
>TRBV12-3/TRBV12-4|-|many|TRBJ1-4
CASSAPGEGWNEKLFF
TGTGCCAGCAGCGCCCCCGGTGAAGGGTGGAATGAAAAACTGTTTTTT
>TRBV7-2|-|many|TRBJ2-7
CASSLDGAVRVYEQYF
TGTGCCAGCAGCTTAGACGGGGCAGTTCGTGTCTACGAGCAGTACTTC
>TRBV28|TRBD1|many|TRBJ1-3
CASRLTGGKGNTIYF
TGTGCCAGCAGGCTGACAGGGGGAAAAGGAAACACCATATATTTT